Given below is one TCR beta chain in context. Its target antigen remains unknown. There are no base qualities to consult, and no much larger clone falls within one base. The data stem from a study of T cells in Graves' hyperthyroidism and ophthalmopathy (dated by TCRdb to the late 2010s). For the study in its entirety: Peripheral blood was collected at initial diagnosis, before any treatment. To identify distinguishing TCR V-J signatures, a discovery cohort of around 100 patients was used, comprising 43 with Graves' ophthalmopathy and around 57 with stable Graves' hyperthyroidism. Prospective prediction of ophthalmopathy was tested in an independent validation cohort of fewer than 20 hyperthyroidism patients and roughly 16 patients who later progressed to ophthalmopathy. For training and testing, the 100 or so patients in the discovery cohort were randomly divided in a 7:3 ratio. In addition, the study compared T-cell repertoires in thyroid tissue and in blood from several Graves' hyperthyroidism patients. After sampling, hyperthyroidism patients received methimazole starting at 30 mg daily, and ophthalmopathy patients received high-dose intravenous methylprednisolone. According to the paper, TCR Vbeta CDR3 sequencing was carried out on over 130 peripheral blood samples, which came from about 45 ophthalmopathy, 80 or so hyperthyroidism and approximately 17 progressor patients. Study-wide findings and limitations: In validation, the model predicted progression to ophthalmopathy with roughly 70% sensitivity and roughly 72% specificity, a median of 6.5 months before onset. Sample size was not statistically predetermined, and investigators were not blinded to group allocation. Most expanded thyroid clonotypes (frequency above 0.001) were also detected in blood, suggesting blood repertoires may reflect thyroid immune responses. A model built on a 13 V-J signature distinguished ophthalmopathy from stable hyperthyroidism, reaching around 90% sensitivity and 81% to 83% specificity in cross-validation and 80%/75% in testing.

Amplification of TCR beta CDR3 regions was carried out from RNA transcripts. A first-round RT-PCR of the TCR CDR3 used the HTBI primer set with the Qiagen OneStep RT-PCR kit. A second multiplex PCR round built the libraries, followed by size selection and purification. Libraries were sequenced paired-end with 100 bp reads on an Illumina HiSeq2000. From the authors' description of their analysis: SOAPnuke was used to process the raw data, removing reads that contained adapters or uncalled bases, had a mean Phred below 15, or lacked an exact match to the constant primer or identifier. High-quality paired reads were merged using COPE v1.2.5, and each unique nucleotide sequence was defined as a clonotype. MiTCR v1.1 was used to align the clonotypes against IMGT TRBV, TRBD and TRBJ reference segments. Only V-J combinations with frequency above 0.0001, covering 98% to 99.2% of repertoires, were analysed. The TCS score was defined as F50 (clonal expansion) divided by E x V (chaos), with BLOSUM62-based TCRdist calculated between CDR3 peptides within each V-J. Welch's t-statistics and random forest reduced roughly 500 V-J features to 13, which were used in a naive Bayes classifier (R e1071). TCRdb trimmed public reads at Q25 via fastp, called clones via MiXCR and kept in-frame beta chains. Rows are unified per CDR3 protein, each entry keeping the most common DNA and genes. Here the V and J calls rest on TCRdb's processing, not on the authors' analysis. The sample data list a few hundred thousand distinct CDR3 sequences, and 25% of these were observed just once. Of the sample, more than 60% falls within the top ten clones.

Graves' hyperthyroidism was defined as stable when no progression to ophthalmopathy occurred over 18 months of follow-up. The hyperthyroidism patients were between 18 and 65 years old and newly diagnosed, with a disease duration of less than 2 months. Any patient with an uncontrolled infection, another autoimmune disease, pregnancy or lactation was excluded. Clinical symptoms, serum thyroxine and TRAb, thyroid ultrasound, and orbital computed tomography formed the basis for the diagnoses. PBMCs were separated from over 9 ml of fresh peripheral blood using Ficoll-Paque density gradient centrifugation. Total RNA was extracted with Trizol reagent, and quality was checked on an Agilent 2100 Bioanalyzer. V ends up 1 base short and J 4 bases short, with an unmatched junction base count of 8. The CDR3 measures 16 amino acids from cysteine to phenylalanine. The kept DNA is CDR3 alone, 48 bases in frame from the first base.

Sequencing was done on a sample of blood. Recombination joined TRBV12-3 or TRBV12-4 with TRBJ2-7, with 9 junctional bases fitting TRBD1. The origin of this receptor is a man aged 50 to 59 with Graves' hyperthyroidism. Here the CDR3 is given as CASSLGPGQGGYEQYF. DNA sequence: TGTGCCAGCAGTTTAGGGCCGGGACAGGGAGGGTACGAGCAGTACTTC.